This TCR beta chain emerged from a study of blood T cell repertoires in COVID-19. The wider study: Cohort 3 donors counted as recovered after two negative PCRs, clearance, or resolved symptoms.

Participants had their cohort set by participant-reported clinical history. The length of the CDR3 is 15 residues. V was pared by 0 bases and J by 1 base, with 6 bases between. Germline V gene sequence: CDR1 LGHNA, CDR2 YNFKEQ. Under the authors' procedure: Reference gene primers were amplified, and this amplification served to estimate nucleated cell counts. Sequencing used immunoSEQ multiplex PCR; TCRdb keeps in-frame clones, though not all of them. For V, J and clone size, that table is used; D and trimming come from the DNA. The table lists hundreds of thousands of clones, approximately 89% of them singletons.

This receptor was identified in a man aged 35-49 years in a cohort exposed to, infected with or recovered from COVID-19 (not recorded which). The chain recombines TRBV4-2 with TRBJ2-2; D unclear. Sample: PBMCs or T cells enriched from blood (not recorded which). The CDR3 region has the DNA TGTGCCAGCAGCCAAGATCCCTTGAACACCGGGGAGCTGTTTTTT. Protein sequence: CASSQDPLNTGELFF.